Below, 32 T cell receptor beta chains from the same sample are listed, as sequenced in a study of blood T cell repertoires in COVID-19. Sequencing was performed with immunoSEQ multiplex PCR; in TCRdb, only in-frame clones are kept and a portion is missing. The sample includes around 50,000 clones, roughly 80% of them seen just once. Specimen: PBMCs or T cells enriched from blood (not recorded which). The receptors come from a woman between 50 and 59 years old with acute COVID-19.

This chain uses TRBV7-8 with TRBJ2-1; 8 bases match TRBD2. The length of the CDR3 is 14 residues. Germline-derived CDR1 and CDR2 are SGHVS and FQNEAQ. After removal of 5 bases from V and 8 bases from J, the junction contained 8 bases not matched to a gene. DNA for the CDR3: TGTGCCAGCAGCCTGGGACTAGTCATCCATGAGCAGTTCTTC. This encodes CASSLGLVIHEQFF.

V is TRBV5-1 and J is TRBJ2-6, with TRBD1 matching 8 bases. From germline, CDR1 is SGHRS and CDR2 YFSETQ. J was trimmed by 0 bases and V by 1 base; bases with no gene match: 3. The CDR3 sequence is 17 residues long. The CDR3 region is CASSLQGASSGANVLTF. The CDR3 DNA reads TGCGCCAGCAGCTTGCAGGGGGCCTCCTCTGGGGCCAACGTCCTGACTTTC.

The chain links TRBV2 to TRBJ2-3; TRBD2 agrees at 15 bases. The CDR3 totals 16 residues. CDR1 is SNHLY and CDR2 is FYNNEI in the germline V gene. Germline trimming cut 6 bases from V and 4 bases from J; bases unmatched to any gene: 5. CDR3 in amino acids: CASRLGLAGGSDTQYF. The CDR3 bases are TGTGCCAGCAGACTGGGACTAGCGGGGGGATCAGATACGCAGTATTTT.

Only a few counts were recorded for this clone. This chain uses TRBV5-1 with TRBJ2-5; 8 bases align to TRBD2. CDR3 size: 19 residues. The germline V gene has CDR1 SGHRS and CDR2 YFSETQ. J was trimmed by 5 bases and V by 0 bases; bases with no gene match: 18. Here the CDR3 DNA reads TGCGCCAGCAGCTTGGCCCAAGGAAGCGGGGGAGCAGGCCGGGAGACCCAGTACTTC. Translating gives CASSLAQGSGGAGRETQYF. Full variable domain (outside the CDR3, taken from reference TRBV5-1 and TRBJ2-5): KAGVTQTPRYLIKTRGQQVTLSCSPISGHRSVSWYQQTPGQGLQFLFEYFSETQRNKGNFPGRFSGRQFSNSRSEMNVSTLELGDSALYLCASSLAQGSGGAGRETQYFGPGTRLLVL.

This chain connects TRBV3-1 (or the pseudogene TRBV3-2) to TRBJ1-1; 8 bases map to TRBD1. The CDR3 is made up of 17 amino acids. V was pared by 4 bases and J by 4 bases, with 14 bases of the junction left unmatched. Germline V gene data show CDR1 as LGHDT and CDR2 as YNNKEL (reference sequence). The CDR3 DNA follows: TGTGCCAGCAGCCTCAACCCCGGGACAGGCGGTGCCACTGAAGCTTTCTTT. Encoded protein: CASSLNPGTGGATEAFF.

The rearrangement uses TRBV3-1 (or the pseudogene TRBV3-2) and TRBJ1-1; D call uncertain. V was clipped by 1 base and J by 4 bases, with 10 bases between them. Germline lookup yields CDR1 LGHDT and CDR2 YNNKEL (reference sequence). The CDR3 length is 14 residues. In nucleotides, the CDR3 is TGTGCCAGCAGCCAAGGGGCGCACACCACTGAAGCTTTCTTT. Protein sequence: CASSQGAHTTEAFF.

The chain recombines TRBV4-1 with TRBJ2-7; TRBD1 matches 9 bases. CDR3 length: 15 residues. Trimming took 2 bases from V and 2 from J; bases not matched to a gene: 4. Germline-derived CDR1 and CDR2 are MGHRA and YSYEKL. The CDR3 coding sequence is TGCGCCAGCAGCCAAACCGGGACAGGGCCCTACGAGCAGTACTTC. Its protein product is CASSQTGTGPYEQYF.

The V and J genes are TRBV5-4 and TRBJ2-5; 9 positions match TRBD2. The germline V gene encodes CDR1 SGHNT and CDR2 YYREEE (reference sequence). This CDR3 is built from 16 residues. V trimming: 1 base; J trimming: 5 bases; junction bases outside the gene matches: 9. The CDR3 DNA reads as TGTGCCAGCAGCTTGTCGGGGCTAGCGGGGCGGGAGACCCAGTACTTC. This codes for CASSLSGLAGRETQYF.

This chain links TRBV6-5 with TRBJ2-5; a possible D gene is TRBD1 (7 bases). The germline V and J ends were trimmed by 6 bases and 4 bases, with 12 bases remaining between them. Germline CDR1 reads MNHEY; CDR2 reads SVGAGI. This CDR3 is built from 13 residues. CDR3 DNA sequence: TGTGCCAGCAGCCGACAGGGAGGAGAGACCCAGTACTTC. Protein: CASSRQGGETQYF.

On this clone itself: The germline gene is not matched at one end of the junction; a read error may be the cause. As DNA, the CDR3 is TGCGCCGGCAGGCGGACAGAATATAGCACAGATACGCAGTATTTT. As protein: CAGRRTEYSTDTQYF. V is TRBV5-1 and J is TRBJ2-3; a possible D gene is TRBD1 (6 bases). This CDR3 comprises 15 residues. Germline CDR1 is SGHRS and CDR2 is YFSETQ.

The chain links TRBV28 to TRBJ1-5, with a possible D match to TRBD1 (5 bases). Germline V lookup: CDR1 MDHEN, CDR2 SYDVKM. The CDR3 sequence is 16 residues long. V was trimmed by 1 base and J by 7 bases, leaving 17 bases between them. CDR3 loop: CASSLFAGPVDQPQHF. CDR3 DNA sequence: TGTGCCAGCAGTTTATTTGCGGGACCGGTTGACCAGCCCCAGCATTTT.

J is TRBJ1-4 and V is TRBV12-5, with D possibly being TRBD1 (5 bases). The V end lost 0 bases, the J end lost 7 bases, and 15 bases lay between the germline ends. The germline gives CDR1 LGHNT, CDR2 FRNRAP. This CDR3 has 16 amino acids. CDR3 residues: CASGLVGRGYGEKLFF. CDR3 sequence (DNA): TGTGCTAGTGGTTTGGTAGGGAGGGGATATGGTGAAAAACTGTTTTTT.

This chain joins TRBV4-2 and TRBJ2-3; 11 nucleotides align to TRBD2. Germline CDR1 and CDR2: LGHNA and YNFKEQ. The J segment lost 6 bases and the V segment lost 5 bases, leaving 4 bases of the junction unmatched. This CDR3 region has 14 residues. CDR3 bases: TGTGCCAGCAGCGGGGTAGCGGGGGGGGATACGCAGTATTTT. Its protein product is CASSGVAGGDTQYF.

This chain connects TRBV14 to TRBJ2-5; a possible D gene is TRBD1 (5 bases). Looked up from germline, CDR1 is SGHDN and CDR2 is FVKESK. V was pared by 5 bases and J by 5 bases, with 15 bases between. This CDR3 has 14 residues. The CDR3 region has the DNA TGTGCCAGCAGCAATCTGCCAGCAGGGGAGACCCAGTACTTC. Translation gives CASSNLPAGETQYF.

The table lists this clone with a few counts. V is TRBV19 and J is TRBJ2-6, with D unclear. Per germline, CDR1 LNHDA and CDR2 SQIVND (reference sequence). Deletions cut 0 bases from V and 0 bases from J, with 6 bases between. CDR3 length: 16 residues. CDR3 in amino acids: CASSIETLSGANVLTF. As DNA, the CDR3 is TGTGCCAGTAGTATAGAGACTCTCTCTGGGGCCAACGTCCTGACTTTC. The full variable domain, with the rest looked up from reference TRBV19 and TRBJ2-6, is DGGITQSPKYLFRKEGQNVTLSCEQNLNHDAMYWYRQDPGQGLRLIYYSQIVNDFQKGDIAEGYSVSREKKESFPLTVTSAQKNPTAFYLCASSIETLSGANVLTFGAGSRLTVL.

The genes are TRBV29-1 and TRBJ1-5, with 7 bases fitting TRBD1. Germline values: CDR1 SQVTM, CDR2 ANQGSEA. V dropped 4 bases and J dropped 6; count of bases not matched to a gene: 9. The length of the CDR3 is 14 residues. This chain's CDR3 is CSVAEQGIGQPQHF. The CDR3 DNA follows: TGCAGCGTTGCGGAACAGGGGATCGGTCAGCCCCAGCATTTT.

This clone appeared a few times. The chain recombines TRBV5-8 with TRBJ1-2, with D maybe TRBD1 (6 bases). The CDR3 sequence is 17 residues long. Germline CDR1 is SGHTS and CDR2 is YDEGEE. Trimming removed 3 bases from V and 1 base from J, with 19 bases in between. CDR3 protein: CASSWTPTGALNYGYTF. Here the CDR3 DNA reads TGTGCCAGCAGCTGGACCCCGACAGGCGCCCTTAACTATGGCTACACCTTC.

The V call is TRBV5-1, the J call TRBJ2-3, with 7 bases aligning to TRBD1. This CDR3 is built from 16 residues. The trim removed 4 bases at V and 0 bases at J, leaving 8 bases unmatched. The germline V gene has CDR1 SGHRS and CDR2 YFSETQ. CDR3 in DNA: TGCGCCAGCAGCGCCACAACAGGGGTTAGCACAGATACGCAGTATTTT. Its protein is CASSATTGVSTDTQYF.

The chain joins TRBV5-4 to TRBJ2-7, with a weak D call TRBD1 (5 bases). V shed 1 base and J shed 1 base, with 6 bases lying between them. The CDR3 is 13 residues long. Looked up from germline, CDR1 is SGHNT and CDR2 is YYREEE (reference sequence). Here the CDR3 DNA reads TGTGCCAGCAGCTTGAGACAGTCCTACGAGCAGTACTTC. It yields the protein CASSLRQSYEQYF.

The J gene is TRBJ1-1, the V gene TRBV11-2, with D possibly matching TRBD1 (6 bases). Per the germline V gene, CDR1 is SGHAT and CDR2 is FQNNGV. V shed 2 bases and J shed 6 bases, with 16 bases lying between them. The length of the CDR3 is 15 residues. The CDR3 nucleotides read TGTGCCAGCAGCTTACGGGGGGCTGGAGATGCTGAAGCTTTCTTT. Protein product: CASSLRGAGDAEAFF.

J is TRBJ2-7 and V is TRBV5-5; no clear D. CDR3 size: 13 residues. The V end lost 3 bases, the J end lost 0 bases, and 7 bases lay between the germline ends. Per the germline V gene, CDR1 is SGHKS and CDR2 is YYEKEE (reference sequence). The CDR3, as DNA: TGTGCCAGCAGCTCGACTGTCTCCTACGAGCAGTACTTC. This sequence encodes CASSSTVSYEQYF.

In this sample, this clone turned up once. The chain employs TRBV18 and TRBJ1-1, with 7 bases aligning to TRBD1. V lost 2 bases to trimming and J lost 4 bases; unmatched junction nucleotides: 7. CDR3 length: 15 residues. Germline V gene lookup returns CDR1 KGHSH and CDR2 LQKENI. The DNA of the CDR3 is TGTGCCAGCTCACCAGTCCTCTCAGGGGGCACTGAAGCTTTCTTT. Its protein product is CASSPVLSGGTEAFF.

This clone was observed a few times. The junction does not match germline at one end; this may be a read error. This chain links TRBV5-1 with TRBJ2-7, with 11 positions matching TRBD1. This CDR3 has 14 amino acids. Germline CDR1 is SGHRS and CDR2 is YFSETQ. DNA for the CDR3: TGCGCCAGCAGCCCAGTGGGGACAGGGGGGCTTAGACTCTTC. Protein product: CASSPVGTGGLRLF.

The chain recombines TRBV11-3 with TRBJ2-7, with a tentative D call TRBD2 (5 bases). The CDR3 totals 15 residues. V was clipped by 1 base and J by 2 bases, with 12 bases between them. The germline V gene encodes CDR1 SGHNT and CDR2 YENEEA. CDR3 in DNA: TGTGCCAGCAGCTTAGCGGGGATTCGAACCTACGAGCAGTACTTC. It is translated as CASSLAGIRTYEQYF.

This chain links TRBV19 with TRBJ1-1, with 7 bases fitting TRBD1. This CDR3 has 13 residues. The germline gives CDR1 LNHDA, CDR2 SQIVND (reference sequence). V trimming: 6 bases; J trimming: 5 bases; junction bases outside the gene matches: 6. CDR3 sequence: CASSQQGMTEAFF. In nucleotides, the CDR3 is TGTGCCAGTAGCCAACAGGGGATGACTGAAGCTTTCTTT.

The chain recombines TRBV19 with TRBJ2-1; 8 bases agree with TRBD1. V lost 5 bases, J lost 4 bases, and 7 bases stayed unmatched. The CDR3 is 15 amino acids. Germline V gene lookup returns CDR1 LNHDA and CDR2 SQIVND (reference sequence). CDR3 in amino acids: CASSRDRTAYNEQFF. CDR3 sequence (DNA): TGTGCCAGTAGTCGGGACAGGACGGCATACAATGAGCAGTTCTTC.

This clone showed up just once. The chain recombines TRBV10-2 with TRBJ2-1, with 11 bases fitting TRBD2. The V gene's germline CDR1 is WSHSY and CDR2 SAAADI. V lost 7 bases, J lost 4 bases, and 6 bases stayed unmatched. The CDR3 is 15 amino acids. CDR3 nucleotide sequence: TGCGCCAGCACCCTAGGGACTAGCGGTTACAATGAGCAGTTCTTC. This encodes CASTLGTSGYNEQFF.

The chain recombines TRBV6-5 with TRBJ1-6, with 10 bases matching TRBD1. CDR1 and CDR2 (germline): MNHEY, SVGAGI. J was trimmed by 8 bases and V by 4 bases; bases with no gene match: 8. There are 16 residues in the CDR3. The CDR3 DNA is TGTGCCAGCAGTTCGCCCCGGGGACAGGGGTATTCACCCCTCCACTTT. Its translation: CASSSPRGQGYSPLHF.

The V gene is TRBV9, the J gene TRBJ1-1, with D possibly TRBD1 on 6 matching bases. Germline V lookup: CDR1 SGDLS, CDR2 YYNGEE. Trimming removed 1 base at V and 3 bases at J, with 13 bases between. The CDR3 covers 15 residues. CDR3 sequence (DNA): TGTGCCAGCAGCGTAACAGGGTCTGGGGACACTGAAGCTTTCTTT. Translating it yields CASSVTGSGDTEAFF.

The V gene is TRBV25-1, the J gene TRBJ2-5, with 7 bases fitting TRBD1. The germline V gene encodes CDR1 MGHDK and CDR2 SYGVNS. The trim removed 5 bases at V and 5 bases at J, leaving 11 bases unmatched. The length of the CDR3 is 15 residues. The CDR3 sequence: CASSNSTGFGETQYF. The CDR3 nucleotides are TGTGCCAGCAGTAACTCGACAGGGTTTGGGGAGACCCAGTACTTC.

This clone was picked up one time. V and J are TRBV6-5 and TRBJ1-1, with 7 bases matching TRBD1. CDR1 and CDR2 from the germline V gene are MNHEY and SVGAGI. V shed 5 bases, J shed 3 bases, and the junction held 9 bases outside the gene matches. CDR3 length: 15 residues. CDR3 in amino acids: CASSPRQGQYTEAFF. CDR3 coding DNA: TGTGCCAGCAGTCCGCGCCAGGGACAGTACACTGAAGCTTTCTTT.

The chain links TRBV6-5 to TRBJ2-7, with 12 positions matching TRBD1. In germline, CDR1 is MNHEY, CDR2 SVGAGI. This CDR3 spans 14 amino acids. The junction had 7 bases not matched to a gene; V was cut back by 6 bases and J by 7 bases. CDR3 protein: CASRGGQGAREQYF. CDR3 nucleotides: TGTGCCAGCAGGGGGGGACAGGGGGCACGGGAGCAGTACTTC.